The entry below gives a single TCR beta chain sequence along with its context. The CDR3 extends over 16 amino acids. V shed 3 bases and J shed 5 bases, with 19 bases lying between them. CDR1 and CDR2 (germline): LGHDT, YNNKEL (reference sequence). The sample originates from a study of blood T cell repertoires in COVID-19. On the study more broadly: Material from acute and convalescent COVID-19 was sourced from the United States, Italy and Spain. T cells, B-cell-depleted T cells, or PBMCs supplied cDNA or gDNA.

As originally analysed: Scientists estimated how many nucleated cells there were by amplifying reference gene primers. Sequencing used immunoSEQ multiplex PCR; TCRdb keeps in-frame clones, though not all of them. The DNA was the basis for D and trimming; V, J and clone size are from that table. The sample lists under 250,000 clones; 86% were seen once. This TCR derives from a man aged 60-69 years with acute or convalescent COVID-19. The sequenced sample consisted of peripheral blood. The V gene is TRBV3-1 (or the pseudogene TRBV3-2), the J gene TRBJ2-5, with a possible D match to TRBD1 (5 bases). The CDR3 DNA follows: TGTGCCAGCAGCCACCTAGGCCAGGGAAAACTGGAGACCCAGTACTTC. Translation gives CASSHLGQGKLETQYF.